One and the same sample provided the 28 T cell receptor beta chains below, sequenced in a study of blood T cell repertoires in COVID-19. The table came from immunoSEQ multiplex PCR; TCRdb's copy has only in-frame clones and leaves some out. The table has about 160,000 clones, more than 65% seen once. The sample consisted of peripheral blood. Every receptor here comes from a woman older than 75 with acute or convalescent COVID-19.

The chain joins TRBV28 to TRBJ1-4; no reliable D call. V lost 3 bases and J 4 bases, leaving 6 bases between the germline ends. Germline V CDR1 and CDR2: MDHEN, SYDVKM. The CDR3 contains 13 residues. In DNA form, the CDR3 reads TGTGCCAGCAGTTTGCGCGTTAATGAAAAACTGTTTTTT. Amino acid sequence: CASSLRVNEKLFF.

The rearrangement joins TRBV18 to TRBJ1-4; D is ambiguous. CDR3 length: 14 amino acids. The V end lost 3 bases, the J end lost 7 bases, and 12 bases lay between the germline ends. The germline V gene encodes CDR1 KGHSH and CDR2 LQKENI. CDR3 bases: TGTGCCAGCTCACCGGTAATGCGGAGTGAAAAACTGTTTTTT. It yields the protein CASSPVMRSEKLFF.

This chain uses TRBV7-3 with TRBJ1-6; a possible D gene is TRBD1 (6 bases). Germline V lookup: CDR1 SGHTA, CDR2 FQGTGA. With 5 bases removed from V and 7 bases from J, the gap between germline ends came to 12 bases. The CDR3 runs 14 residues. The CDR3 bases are TGTGCCAGCAGCCCCGGGACATTAAATTCACCCCTCCACTTT. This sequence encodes CASSPGTLNSPLHF.

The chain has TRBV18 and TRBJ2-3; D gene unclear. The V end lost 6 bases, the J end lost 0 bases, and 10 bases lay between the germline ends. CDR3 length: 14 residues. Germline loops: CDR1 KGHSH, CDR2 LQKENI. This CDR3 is CASSPRMSTDTQYF. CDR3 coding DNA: TGTGCCAGCTCCCCGAGGATGAGCACAGATACGCAGTATTTT.

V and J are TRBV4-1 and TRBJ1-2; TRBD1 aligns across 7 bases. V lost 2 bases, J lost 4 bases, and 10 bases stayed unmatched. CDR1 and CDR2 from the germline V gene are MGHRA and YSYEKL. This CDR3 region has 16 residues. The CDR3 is CASSQPGTAKFYGYTF. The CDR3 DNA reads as TGCGCCAGCAGCCAACCAGGGACAGCCAAATTCTATGGCTACACCTTC.

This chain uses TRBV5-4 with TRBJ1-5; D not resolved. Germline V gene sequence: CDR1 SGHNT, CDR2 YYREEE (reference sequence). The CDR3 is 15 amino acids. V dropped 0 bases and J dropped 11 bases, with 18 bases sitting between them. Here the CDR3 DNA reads TGTGCCAGCAGCTTGGACCCGGTCGGTCCTGAGGCCCAGCATTTT. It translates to CASSLDPVGPEAQHF.

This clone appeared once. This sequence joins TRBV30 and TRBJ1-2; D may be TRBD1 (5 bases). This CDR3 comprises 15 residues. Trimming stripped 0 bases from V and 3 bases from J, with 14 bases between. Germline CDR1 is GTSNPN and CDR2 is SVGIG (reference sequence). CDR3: CAWSVGAGWDYGYTF. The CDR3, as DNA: TGTGCCTGGAGTGTAGGGGCAGGGTGGGACTATGGCTACACCTTC.

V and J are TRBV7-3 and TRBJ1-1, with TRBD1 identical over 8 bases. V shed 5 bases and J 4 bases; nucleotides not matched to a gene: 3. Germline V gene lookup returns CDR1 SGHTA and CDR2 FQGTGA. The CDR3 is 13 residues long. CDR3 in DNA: TGTGCCAGCAGCCTTACAGGGGGCACTGAAGCTTTCTTT. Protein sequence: CASSLTGGTEAFF.

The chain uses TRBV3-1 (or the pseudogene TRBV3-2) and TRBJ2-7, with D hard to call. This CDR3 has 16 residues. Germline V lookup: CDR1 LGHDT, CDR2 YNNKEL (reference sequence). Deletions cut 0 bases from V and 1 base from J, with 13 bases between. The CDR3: CASSQDLGTKSYEQYF. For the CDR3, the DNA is TGTGCCAGCAGCCAAGATTTGGGCACCAAGTCCTACGAGCAGTACTTC.

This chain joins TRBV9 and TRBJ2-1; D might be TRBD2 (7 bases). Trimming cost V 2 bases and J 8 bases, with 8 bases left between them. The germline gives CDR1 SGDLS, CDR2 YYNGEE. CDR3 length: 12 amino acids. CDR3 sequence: CASSVGGHEQFF. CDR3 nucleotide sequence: TGTGCCAGCAGCGTCGGGGGGCATGAGCAGTTCTTC.

CDR3 coding DNA: TGTGCCAGCAGGAGGACAGGGTGGTTAGGTTCACCCCTCCACTTT. This sequence encodes CASRRTGWLGSPLHF. The J gene is TRBJ1-6, the V gene TRBV2; 8 bases line up with TRBD1. Germline-derived CDR1 and CDR2 are SNHLY and FYNNEI. The J segment lost 9 bases and the V segment lost 6 bases, leaving 10 bases of the junction unmatched. The CDR3 length is 15 residues.

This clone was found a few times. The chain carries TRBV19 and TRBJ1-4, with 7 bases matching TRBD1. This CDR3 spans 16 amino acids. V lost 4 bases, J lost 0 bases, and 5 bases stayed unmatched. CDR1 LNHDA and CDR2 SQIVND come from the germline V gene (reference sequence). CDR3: CASSTPGQPTNEKLFF. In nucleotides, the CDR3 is TGTGCCAGTAGTACTCCGGGACAGCCAACTAATGAAAAACTGTTTTTT. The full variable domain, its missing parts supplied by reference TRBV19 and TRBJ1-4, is DGGITQSPKYLFRKEGQNVTLSCEQNLNHDAMYWYRQDPGQGLRLIYYSQIVNDFQKGDIAEGYSVSREKKESFPLTVTSAQKNPTAFYLCASSTPGQPTNEKLFFGSGTQLSVL.

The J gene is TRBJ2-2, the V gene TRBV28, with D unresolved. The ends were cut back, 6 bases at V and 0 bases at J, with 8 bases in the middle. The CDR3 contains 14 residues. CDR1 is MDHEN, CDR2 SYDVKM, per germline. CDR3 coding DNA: TGTGCCAGCAGATTCCACACGAACACCGGGGAGCTGTTTTTT. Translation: CASRFHTNTGELFF.

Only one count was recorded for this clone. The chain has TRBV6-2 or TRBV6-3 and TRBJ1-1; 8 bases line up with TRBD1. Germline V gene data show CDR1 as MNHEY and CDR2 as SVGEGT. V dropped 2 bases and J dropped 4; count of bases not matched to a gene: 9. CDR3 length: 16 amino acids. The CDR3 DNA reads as TGTGCCAGCAGTTACGCGAGGACAGGGAGTGCCACTGAAGCTTTCTTT. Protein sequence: CASSYARTGSATEAFF.

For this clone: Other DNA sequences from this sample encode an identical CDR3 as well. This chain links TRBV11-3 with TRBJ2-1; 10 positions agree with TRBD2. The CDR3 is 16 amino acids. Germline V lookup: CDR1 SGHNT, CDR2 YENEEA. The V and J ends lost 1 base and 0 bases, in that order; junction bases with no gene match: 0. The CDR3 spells CASSLGTSGSYNEQFF. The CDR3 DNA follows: TGTGCCAGCAGCTTAGGGACTAGCGGCTCCTACAATGAGCAGTTCTTC. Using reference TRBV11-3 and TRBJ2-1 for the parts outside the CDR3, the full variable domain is EAGVVQSPRYKIIEKKQPVAFWCNPISGHNTLYWYLQNLGQGPELLIRYENEEAVDDSQLPKDRFSAERLKGVDSTLKIQPAELGDSAVYLCASSLGTSGSYNEQFFGPGTRLTVL.

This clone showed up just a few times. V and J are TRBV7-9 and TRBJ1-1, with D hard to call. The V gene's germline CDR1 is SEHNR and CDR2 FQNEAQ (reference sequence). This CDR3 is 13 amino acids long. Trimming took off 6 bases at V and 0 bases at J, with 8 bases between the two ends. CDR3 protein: CASRQAMNTEAFF. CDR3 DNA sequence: TGTGCCAGCAGGCAGGCGATGAACACTGAAGCTTTCTTT.

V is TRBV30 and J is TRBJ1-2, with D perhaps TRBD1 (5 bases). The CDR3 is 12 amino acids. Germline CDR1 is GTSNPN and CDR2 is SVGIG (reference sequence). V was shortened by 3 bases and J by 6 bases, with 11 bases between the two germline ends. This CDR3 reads CAWRRGAHGYTF. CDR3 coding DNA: TGTGCCTGGAGAAGGGGTGCGCATGGCTACACCTTC. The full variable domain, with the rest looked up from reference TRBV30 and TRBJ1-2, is SQTIHQWPATLVQPVGSPLSLECTVEGTSNPNLYWYRQAAGRGLQLLFYSVGIGQISSEVPQNLSASRPQDRQFILSSKKLLLSDSGFYLCAWRRGAHGYTFGSGTRLTVV.

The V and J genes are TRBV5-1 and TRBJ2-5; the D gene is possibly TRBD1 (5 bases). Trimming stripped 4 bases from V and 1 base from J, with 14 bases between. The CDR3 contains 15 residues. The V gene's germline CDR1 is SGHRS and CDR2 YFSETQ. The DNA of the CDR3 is TGCGCCAGCAGCCGAGTCGGACAAACCCAAGAGACCCAGTACTTC. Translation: CASSRVGQTQETQYF. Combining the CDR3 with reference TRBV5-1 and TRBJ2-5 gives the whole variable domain KAGVTQTPRYLIKTRGQQVTLSCSPISGHRSVSWYQQTPGQGLQFLFEYFSETQRNKGNFPGRFSGRQFSNSRSEMNVSTLELGDSALYLCASSRVGQTQETQYFGPGTRLLVL.

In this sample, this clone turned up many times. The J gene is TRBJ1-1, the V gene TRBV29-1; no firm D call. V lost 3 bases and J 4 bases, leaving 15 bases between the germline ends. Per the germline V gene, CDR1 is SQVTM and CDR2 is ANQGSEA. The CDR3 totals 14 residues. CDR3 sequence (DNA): TGCAGCGTTGATATTTGGGGAGAGGGCACTGAAGCTTTCTTT. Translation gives CSVDIWGEGTEAFF.

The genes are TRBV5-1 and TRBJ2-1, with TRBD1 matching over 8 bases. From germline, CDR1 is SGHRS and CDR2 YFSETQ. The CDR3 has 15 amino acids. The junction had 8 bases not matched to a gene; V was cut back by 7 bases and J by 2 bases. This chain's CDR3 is CASSPGTGAYNEQFF. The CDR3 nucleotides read TGCGCCAGCTCGCCCGGGACAGGTGCCTACAATGAGCAGTTCTTC.

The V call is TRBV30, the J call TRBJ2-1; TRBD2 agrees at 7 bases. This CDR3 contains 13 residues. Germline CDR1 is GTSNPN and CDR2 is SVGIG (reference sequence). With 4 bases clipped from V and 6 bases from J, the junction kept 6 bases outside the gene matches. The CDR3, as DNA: TGTGCCTGGACCTCGACTAGCCTCAATGAGCAGTTCTTC. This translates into CAWTSTSLNEQFF.

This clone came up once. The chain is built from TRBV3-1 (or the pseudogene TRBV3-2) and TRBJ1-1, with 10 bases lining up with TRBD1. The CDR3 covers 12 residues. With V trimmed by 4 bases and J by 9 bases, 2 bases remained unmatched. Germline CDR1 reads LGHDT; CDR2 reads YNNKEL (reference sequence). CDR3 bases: TGTGCCAGCAGCCGGGACAGGGGAAAAGCTTTCTTT. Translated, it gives CASSRDRGKAFF.

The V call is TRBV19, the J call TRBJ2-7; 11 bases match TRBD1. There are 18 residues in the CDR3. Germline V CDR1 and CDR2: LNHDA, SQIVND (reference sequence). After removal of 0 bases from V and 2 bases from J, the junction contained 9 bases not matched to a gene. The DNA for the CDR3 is TGTGCCAGTAGTATAGACCAAGCCGGGACAGGGGGAACCTACGAGCAGTACTTC. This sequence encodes CASSIDQAGTGGTYEQYF.

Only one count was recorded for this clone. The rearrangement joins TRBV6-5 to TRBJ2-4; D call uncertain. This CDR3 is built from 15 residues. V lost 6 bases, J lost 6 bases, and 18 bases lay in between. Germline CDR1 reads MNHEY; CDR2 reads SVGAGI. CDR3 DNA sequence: TGTGCCAGCAGCCCCCGCCAGTCTTATCCAAACATTCAGTACTTC. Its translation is CASSPRQSYPNIQYF.

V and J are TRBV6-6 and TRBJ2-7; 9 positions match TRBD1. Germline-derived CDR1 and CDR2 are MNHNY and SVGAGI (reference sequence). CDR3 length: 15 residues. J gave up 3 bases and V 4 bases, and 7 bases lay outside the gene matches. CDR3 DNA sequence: TGTGCCAGCAGTTTGACAGGGGGTGAGAACTACGAGCAGTACTTC. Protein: CASSLTGGENYEQYF.

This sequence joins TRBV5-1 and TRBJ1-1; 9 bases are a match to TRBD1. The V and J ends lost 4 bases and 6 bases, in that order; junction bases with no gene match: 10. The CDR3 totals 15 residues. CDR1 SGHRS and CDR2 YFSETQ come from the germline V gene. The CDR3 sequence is CASSVSTGGNSEAFF. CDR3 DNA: TGCGCCAGCAGCGTTTCGACAGGGGGTAATTCTGAAGCTTTCTTT.

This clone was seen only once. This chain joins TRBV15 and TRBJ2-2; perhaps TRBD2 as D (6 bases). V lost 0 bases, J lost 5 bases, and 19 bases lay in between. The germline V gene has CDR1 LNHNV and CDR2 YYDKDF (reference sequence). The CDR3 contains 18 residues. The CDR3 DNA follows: TGTGCCACCAGCAGAGATCCCCGGCAGGTGGAGGGAACCGGGGAGCTGTTTTTT. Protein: CATSRDPRQVEGTGELFF.

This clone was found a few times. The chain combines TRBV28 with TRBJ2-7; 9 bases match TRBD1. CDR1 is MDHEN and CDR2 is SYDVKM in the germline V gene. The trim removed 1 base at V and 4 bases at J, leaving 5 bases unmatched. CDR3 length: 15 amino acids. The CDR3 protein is CASSLSGTGHYEQYF. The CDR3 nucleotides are TGTGCCAGCAGTTTATCCGGGACAGGGCATTACGAGCAGTACTTC.